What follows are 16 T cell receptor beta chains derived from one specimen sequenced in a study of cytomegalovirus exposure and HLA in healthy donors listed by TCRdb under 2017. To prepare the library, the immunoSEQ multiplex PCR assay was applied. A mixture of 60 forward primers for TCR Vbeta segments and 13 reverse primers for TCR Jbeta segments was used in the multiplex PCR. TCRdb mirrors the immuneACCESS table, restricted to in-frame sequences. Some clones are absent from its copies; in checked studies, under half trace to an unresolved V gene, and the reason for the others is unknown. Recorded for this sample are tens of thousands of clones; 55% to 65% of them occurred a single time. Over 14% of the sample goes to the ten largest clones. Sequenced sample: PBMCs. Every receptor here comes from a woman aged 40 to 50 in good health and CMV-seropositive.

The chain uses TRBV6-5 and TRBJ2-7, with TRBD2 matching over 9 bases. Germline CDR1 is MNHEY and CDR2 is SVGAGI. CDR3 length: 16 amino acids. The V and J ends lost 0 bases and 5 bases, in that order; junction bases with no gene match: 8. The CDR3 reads CASSYSAGGPGNEQYF. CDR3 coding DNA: TGTGCCAGCAGTTACTCGGCGGGAGGGCCAGGGAACGAGCAGTACTTC.

The CDR3 DNA follows: TGCGCCAGCAGCCAAACAGGGGCCAATTATCAGCCCCAGCATTTT. Amino acid sequence: CASSQTGANYQPQHF. The genes are TRBV4-1 and TRBJ1-5, with 7 bases matching TRBD1. Per the germline V gene, CDR1 is MGHRA and CDR2 is YSYEKL. J lost 5 bases, V lost 2 bases, and 6 bases had no gene match. The CDR3 length is 15 residues.

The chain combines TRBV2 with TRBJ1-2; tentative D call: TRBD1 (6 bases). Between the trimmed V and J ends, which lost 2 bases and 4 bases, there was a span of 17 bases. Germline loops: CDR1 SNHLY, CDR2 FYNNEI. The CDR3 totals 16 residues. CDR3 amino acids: CASSERGRGGGYGYTF. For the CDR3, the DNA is TGTGCCAGCAGTGAAAGGGGGAGAGGGGGTGGCTATGGCTACACCTTC. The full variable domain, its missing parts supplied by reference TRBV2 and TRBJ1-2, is EPEVTQTPSHQVTQMGQEVILRCVPISNHLYFYWYRQILGQKVEFLVSFYNNEISEKSEIFDDQFSVERPDGSNFTLKIRSTKLEDSAMYFCASSERGRGGGYGYTFGSGTRLTVV.

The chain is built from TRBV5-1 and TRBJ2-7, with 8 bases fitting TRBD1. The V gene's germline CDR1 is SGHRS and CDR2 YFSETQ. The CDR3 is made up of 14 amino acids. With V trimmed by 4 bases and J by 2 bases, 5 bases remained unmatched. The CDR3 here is CASSQGAGTYEQYF. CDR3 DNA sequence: TGCGCCAGCAGCCAGGGGGCAGGAACCTACGAGCAGTACTTC.

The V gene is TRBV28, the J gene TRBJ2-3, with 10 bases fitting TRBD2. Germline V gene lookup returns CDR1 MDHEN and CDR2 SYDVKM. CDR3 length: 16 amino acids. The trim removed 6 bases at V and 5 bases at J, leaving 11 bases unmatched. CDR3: CASSSRKREGLDTQYF. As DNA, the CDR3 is TGTGCCAGCAGCTCCAGGAAGCGGGAGGGCCTAGATACGCAGTATTTT.

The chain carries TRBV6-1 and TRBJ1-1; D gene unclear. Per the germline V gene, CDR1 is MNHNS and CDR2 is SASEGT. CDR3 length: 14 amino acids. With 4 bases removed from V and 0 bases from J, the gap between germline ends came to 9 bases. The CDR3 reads CASSGGNMNTEAFF. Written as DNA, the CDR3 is TGTGCCAGCAGTGGAGGCAACATGAACACTGAAGCTTTCTTT.

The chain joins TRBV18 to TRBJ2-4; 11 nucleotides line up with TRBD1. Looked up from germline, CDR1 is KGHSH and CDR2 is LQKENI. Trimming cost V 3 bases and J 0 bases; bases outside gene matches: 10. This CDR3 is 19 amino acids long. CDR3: CASSPPGTGGPLAKNIQYF. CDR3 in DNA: TGTGCCAGCTCACCTCCGGGGACAGGGGGTCCCTTAGCCAAAAACATTCAGTACTTC.

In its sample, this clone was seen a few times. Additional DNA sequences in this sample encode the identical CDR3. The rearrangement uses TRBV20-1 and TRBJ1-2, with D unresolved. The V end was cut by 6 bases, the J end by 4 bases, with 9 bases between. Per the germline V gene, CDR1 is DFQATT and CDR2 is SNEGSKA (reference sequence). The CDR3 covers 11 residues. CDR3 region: CSARRAYGYTF. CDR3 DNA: TGCAGTGCCCGGCGGGCCTATGGCTACACCTTC.

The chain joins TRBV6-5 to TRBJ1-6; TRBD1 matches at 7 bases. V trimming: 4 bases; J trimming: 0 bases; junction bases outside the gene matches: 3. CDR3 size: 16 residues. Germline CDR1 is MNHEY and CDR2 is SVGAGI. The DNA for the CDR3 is TGTGCCAGCAGTTTTGACAGGGACTCCTATAATTCACCCCTCCACTTT. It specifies CASSFDRDSYNSPLHF.

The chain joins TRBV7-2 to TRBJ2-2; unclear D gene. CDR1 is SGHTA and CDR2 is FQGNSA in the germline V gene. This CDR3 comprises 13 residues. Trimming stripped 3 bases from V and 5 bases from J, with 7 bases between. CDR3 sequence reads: CASSFFGTGELFF. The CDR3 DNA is TGTGCCAGCAGCTTTTTCGGGACCGGGGAGCTGTTTTTT.

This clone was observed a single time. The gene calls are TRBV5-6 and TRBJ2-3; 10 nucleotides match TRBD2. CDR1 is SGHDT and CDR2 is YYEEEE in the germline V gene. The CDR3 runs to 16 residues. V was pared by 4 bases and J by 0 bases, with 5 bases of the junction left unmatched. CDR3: CASSHRTSGSTDTQYF. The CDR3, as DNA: TGTGCCAGCAGCCACAGGACTAGCGGAAGCACAGATACGCAGTATTTT.

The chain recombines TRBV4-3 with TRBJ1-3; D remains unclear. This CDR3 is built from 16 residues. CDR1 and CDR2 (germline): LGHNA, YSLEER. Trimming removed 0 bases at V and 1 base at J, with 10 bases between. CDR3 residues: CASSQDAVGSGNTIYF. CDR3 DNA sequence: TGCGCCAGCAGCCAAGATGCGGTCGGTTCTGGAAACACCATATATTTT.

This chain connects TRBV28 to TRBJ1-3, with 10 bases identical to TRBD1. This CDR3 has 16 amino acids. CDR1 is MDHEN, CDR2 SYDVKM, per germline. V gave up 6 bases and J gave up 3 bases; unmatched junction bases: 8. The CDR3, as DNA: TGTGCCAGCAGGTCGCCGGGACAGGGGCTTGGAAACACCATATATTTT. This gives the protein CASRSPGQGLGNTIYF.

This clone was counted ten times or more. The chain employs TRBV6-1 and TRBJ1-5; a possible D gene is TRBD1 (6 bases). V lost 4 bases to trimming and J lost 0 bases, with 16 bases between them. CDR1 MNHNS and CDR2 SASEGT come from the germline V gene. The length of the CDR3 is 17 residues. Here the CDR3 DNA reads TGTGCCAGCAGTGCGAATTCCGGGACAAATAGCAATCAGCCCCAGCATTTT. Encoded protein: CASSANSGTNSNQPQHF.

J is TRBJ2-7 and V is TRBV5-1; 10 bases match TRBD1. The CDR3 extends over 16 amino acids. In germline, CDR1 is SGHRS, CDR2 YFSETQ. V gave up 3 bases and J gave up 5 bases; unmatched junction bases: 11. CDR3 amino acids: CASSSTPGQGRNEQYF. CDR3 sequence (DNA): TGCGCCAGCAGCTCAACGCCGGGACAGGGGCGGAACGAGCAGTACTTC.

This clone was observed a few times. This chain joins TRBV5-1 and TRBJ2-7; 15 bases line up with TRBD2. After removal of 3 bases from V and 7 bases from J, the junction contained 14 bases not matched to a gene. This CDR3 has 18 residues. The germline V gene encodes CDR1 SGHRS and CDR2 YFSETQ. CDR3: CASSSGTSGRTLYSEQYF. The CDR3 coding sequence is TGCGCCAGCAGCTCGGGGACTAGCGGGAGGACGCTTTACTCGGAGCAGTACTTC.